The following is a T cell receptor beta chain sequence with its context. This clonotype was observed many times. No cognate antigen has been identified for it. No quality values exist for individual bases; no much larger clone is one base distant. TCR beta CDR3 regions were amplified from RNA transcripts. For the first round of RT-PCR on the TCR CDR3, the HTBI primer set was used together with the Qiagen OneStep RT-PCR kit. The libraries were constructed in a second round of multiplex PCR and then size-selected and purified. Libraries were sequenced paired-end with 100 bp reads on an Illumina HiSeq2000. As for the authors' bioinformatics: SOAPnuke was used to process the raw data, removing reads that contained adapters or uncalled bases, had a mean Phred below 15, or lacked an exact match to the constant primer or identifier. High-quality paired reads were merged with COPE v1.2.5, and unique nucleotide sequences were defined as clonotypes. MiTCR v1.1 was used to align clonotypes to the IMGT TRBV, TRBD and TRBJ reference segments. The analysis included only V-J combinations with a frequency above 0.0001, which together covered around 99% of the repertoires. A TCS score was defined as the ratio between F50 (clonal expansion) and ExV (chaos), using BLOSUM62-based TCRdist between CDR3 peptides within each V-J. Welch's t-statistics and random forest reduced 500 to 550 V-J features to 13, which were used in a naive Bayes classifier (R e1071). Using fastp trimming at Q25 and MiXCR clonotype assembly, TCRdb reanalyzed the public sequencing data and kept in-frame beta chains. One record per CDR3 amino acid sequence lists the most common genes and DNA. It is TCRdb's table, rather than the study itself, that gives the V and J calls and clone size. This sample holds some 500,000 distinct CDR3 sequences; roughly an eighth were observed only once. The biggest ten clones account for over 15% of the sample.

This sample stems from a study of T cells in Graves' hyperthyroidism and ophthalmopathy (dated by TCRdb to 2018 to 2020). Regarding the complete study: Peripheral blood was sampled at the time of initial diagnosis, prior to any treatment. Whether ophthalmopathy could be predicted prospectively was tested in an independent validation cohort made up of under 20 hyperthyroidism patients plus 17 patients who later progressed to ophthalmopathy. In more than five Graves' hyperthyroidism patients, the study also compared T-cell repertoires from thyroid tissue with T-cell repertoires from blood. After blood sampling, hyperthyroidism patients were treated with methimazole at a starting dose of 30 mg daily, and ophthalmopathy patients were treated with high-dose intravenous methylprednisolone. TCR Vbeta CDR3 sequencing of 135 peripheral blood samples (43 ophthalmopathy, some 75 hyperthyroidism and 17 progressor patients) is reported in the paper. The 75 to 100 discovery patients were randomly divided into training and test sets at a 7:3 ratio. To identify distinguishing TCR V-J signatures, a discovery cohort of around 100 patients was used, comprising approximately 40 with Graves' ophthalmopathy and around 57 with stable Graves' hyperthyroidism. The paper as a whole reports these results and caveats: No statistical method was used to set the sample size in advance, and investigators knew the group allocation. In validation, the model predicted progression to ophthalmopathy a median of roughly 6.1 months before onset, with roughly 70% sensitivity and 72.22% specificity. A 13 V-J signature model separated ophthalmopathy from stable hyperthyroidism, with about 90% sensitivity and just under 84% specificity in cross-validation and 80%/75% in testing. Most expanded thyroid clonotypes (frequency above 0.001) were also detected in blood, a finding suggesting that blood repertoires may reflect thyroid immune responses.

Stable Graves' hyperthyroidism was defined as no progression to ophthalmopathy during 18 months of follow-up. The hyperthyroidism patients were between 18 and 65 years old and newly diagnosed, with a disease duration of less than 2 months. Patients with uncontrolled infections, other autoimmune diseases, pregnancy or lactation were excluded. Diagnoses were established on the basis of clinical symptoms, serum thyroxine and TRAb, thyroid ultrasound, and orbital computed tomography. PBMCs were separated from roughly 10 ml of fresh peripheral blood using Ficoll-Paque density gradient centrifugation. Total RNA was extracted with Trizol reagent, and quality was checked on an Agilent 2100 Bioanalyzer. The origin of this receptor is a woman aged 18 to 35 with Graves' hyperthyroidism. The sequenced material came from blood.

The nucleotides are TGTGCCAGCAGTGAAGCAGGGGGGGGGACCGGGGAGCTGTTTTTT. Its protein product is CASSEAGGGTGELFF. The chain joins TRBV2 to TRBJ2-2; possibly the D gene is TRBD2, per 7 matching bases. The germline V gene yields SNHLY for CDR1 and FYNNEI for CDR2. The V and J ends are trimmed by 0 bases and 5 bases, leaving 10 bases between them. Counted from cysteine to phenylalanine, this CDR3 has 15 amino acids. Only the CDR3 portion is preserved as DNA: 45 bases, with reading frame beginning at the first base.